This is a list of T cell receptor beta chains from one sample in a study of shared clonotypes between healthy human individuals. Assay: immunoSEQ multiplex PCR; the TCRdb copy retains only in-frame clones and omits some. The data hold 950,000 to 1,100,000 clones, with approximately 72% observed a single time. The sample consisted of memory CD4+ T cells sorted from blood. These receptors were obtained from a man younger than 30 in good health. CDR3s leave out the opening cysteine and the closing phenylalanine or tryptophan. A D gene is named only where the DNA matches it firmly. Only part of the rows carry a size: once, few, many, or a class if the clone is expanded.

j_call v_call d_call clone_size cdr3_aa
TRBJ1-2 TRBV7-3 NA NA ASGTTGSNYGYT
TRBJ2-7 TRBV30 TRBD1 NA AWRTGGVHEQY
TRBJ1-4 TRBV6-5 NA NA ASSNSRASREKLF
TRBJ2-7 TRBV19 NA NA ASRKDRTSSYEQY
TRBJ2-5 TRBV29-1 TRBD1 NA SVAGTVKETQY
TRBJ2-5 TRBV11-2 TRBD1 NA ASSLDRGGSQY
TRBJ1-6 TRBV5-1 NA NA ASSLGDSTRSPLH
TRBJ2-1 TRBV5-6 NA NA ASSLRQASYNEQF
TRBJ2-5 TRBV18 NA NA ASSPPLLGGETQY
TRBJ2-5 TRBV6-1 TRBD1 NA ASNPGGGKTQY
TRBJ2-2 TRBV5-6 NA once ASSFLPGSNTGELF
TRBJ1-1 TRBV12-5 TRBD1 NA ASGRTGGNTEAF
TRBJ2-7 TRBV6-6 NA once ASSAGQMAGFYEQY
TRBJ1-4 TRBV9 NA NA ASTRTEANEKLF